These 20 T cell receptor beta chains were sequenced from one sample in a study of blood T cell repertoires in COVID-19. The table came from immunoSEQ multiplex PCR; TCRdb's copy has only in-frame clones and leaves some out. The sample has about 250,000 clones, just over 90% seen once. The sample was PBMCs or T cells enriched from blood (not recorded which). Receptors were obtained from a woman younger than 30 who had recovered from COVID-19.

V is TRBV11-2 and J is TRBJ2-5, with 7 bases that match TRBD1. The germline V gene encodes CDR1 SGHAT and CDR2 FQNNGV. V was pared by 6 bases and J by 1 base, with 8 bases of the junction left unmatched. CDR3 length equals 15 residues. CDR3 DNA: TGTGCCAGCAGGACAGCTACAGGGGTCCAAGAGACCCAGTACTTC. Protein product: CASRTATGVQETQYF.

The chain uses TRBV5-1 and TRBJ2-1; TRBD2 matches at 7 bases. From germline, CDR1 is SGHRS and CDR2 YFSETQ. There are 16 residues in the CDR3. V trimming: 4 bases; J trimming: 4 bases; junction bases outside the gene matches: 11. The CDR3 DNA reads as TGCGCCAGCAGCGGCATGGGGGACTATGGGTACAATGAGCAGTTCTTC. It translates to CASSGMGDYGYNEQFF.

This clone was observed a single time. CDR3 sequence (DNA): TGTGCCAGCAGCCCCAGTGGGAGCTCCTATAATTCACCCCTCCACTTT. Its translation: CASSPSGSSYNSPLHF. The chain has TRBV7-9 and TRBJ1-6; D gene unclear. The CDR3 covers 16 residues. Germline V CDR1 and CDR2: SEHNR, FQNEAQ (reference sequence). Between the trimmed V and J ends, which lost 5 bases and 0 bases, there was a span of 11 bases.

The chain couples TRBV19 to TRBJ1-2, with TRBD1 matching over 8 bases. This CDR3 comprises 14 residues. Germline CDR1 and CDR2: LNHDA and SQIVND (reference sequence). V was pared by 6 bases and J by 7 bases, with 10 bases of the junction left unmatched. The CDR3 coding sequence is TGTGCCAGTAGCCAACAGGGGGATTTGGCTGGCTACACCTTC. This translates into CASSQQGDLAGYTF.

The J gene is TRBJ2-5, the V gene TRBV7-9; weak D call: TRBD1 (6 bases). This CDR3 spans 17 amino acids. CDR1 and CDR2 from the germline V gene are SEHNR and FQNEAQ (reference sequence). Trimming took off 2 bases at V and 4 bases at J, with 20 bases between the two ends. The CDR3 is CASSLSLGQRQRETQYF. DNA for the CDR3: TGTGCCAGCAGCTTATCGCTTGGACAGAGGCAGAGAGAGACCCAGTACTTC.

The chain is built from TRBV3-1 (or the pseudogene TRBV3-2) and TRBJ2-2; a possible D gene is TRBD2 (5 bases). Per germline, CDR1 LGHDT and CDR2 YNNKEL (reference sequence). This CDR3 region has 18 residues. With 0 bases removed from V and 6 bases from J, the gap between germline ends came to 20 bases. This chain's CDR3 is CASSQDRWTRGSAGELFF. The CDR3 DNA reads as TGTGCCAGCAGCCAAGATCGGTGGACGCGCGGGTCCGCCGGGGAGCTGTTTTTT.

The chain links TRBV24-1 to TRBJ2-2; 9 nucleotides line up with TRBD1. From germline, CDR1 is KGHDR and CDR2 SFDVKD. The CDR3 has 16 residues. The V segment lost 4 bases and the J segment 2 bases; nucleotides outside the gene matches: 4. The CDR3 loop reads CATSEVGQGNTGELFF. Written as DNA, the CDR3 is TGTGCCACCAGTGAGGTGGGACAGGGAAACACCGGGGAGCTGTTTTTT.

V usage is TRBV19 and J usage is TRBJ2-7, with 11 bases lining up with TRBD2. The ends lost 3 bases at V and 3 bases at J; junction bases unmatched: 4. The CDR3 runs 15 residues. Germline V CDR1 and CDR2: LNHDA, SQIVND (reference sequence). The CDR3 here is CASSMSGTSGYEQYF. The CDR3 DNA sequence: TGTGCCAGTAGTATGTCAGGGACTAGCGGCTACGAGCAGTACTTC.

The chain recombines TRBV7-8 with TRBJ1-6; 9 bases are shared with TRBD1. The V and J ends lost 4 bases and 7 bases, in that order; junction bases with no gene match: 2. The CDR3 is 14 residues long. Germline V gene sequence: CDR1 SGHVS, CDR2 FQNEAQ. CDR3 bases: TGTGCCAGCAGCTGGGACAGGGCGAATTCACCCCTCCACTTT. Its translation is CASSWDRANSPLHF.

The genes are TRBV28 and TRBJ2-3; the match to TRBD2 covers 10 bases. The CDR3 consists of 15 residues. The J segment lost 2 bases and the V segment lost 6 bases, leaving 5 bases of the junction unmatched. Germline V gene data show CDR1 as MDHEN and CDR2 as SYDVKM. The CDR3 reads CASRIAGGPTDTQYF. In DNA form, the CDR3 reads TGTGCCAGCAGGATAGCGGGAGGACCCACAGATACGCAGTATTTT.

The chain couples TRBV15 to TRBJ2-7; 12 nucleotides align to TRBD2. V shed 1 base, J shed 7 bases, and the junction held 5 bases outside the gene matches. CDR3 length equals 15 residues. Germline V CDR1 and CDR2: LNHNV, YYDKDF (reference sequence). For the CDR3, the DNA is TGTGCCACCAGCAGAGGCCTAGCGGGAGGGGAAGAGCAGTACTTC. Amino acids: CATSRGLAGGEEQYF.

The chain links TRBV18 to TRBJ1-5; D is perhaps TRBD1 (6 bases). This CDR3 region has 13 residues. The germline V and J ends were trimmed by 5 bases and 4 bases, with 9 bases remaining between them. CDR1 KGHSH and CDR2 LQKENI come from the germline V gene. CDR3 nucleotides: TGTGCCAGCTCAATCGGACAGAATCAGCCCCAGCATTTT. This codes for CASSIGQNQPQHF.

The chain uses TRBV9 and TRBJ2-3, with 10 bases fitting TRBD2. J lost 3 bases, V lost 4 bases, and 8 bases had no gene match. Germline CDR1 is SGDLS and CDR2 is YYNGEE. The CDR3 consists of 16 residues. The CDR3 nucleotides read TGTGCCAGCAGCTCCAGAGCGGGGGGGGGTACAGATACGCAGTATTTT. Its protein product is CASSSRAGGGTDTQYF.

This chain uses TRBV6-5 with TRBJ1-1; TRBD1 aligns across 7 bases. With 7 bases clipped from V and 3 bases from J, the junction kept 2 bases outside the gene matches. The CDR3 loop spans 12 amino acids. Germline V gives CDR1 MNHEY, CDR2 SVGAGI. For the CDR3, the DNA is TGTGCCAGCAAAGGACAGGACACTGAAGCTTTCTTT. Translating gives CASKGQDTEAFF.

The chain employs TRBV7-8 and TRBJ2-1; D unclear. The CDR3 has 12 amino acids. V lost 2 bases, J lost 9 bases, and 8 bases lay in between. CDR1 and CDR2 (germline): SGHVS, FQNEAQ. CDR3 nucleotide sequence: TGTGCCAGCAGCTTACGGTTTAGTGAGCAGTTCTTC. Amino acids: CASSLRFSEQFF.

The V call is TRBV5-6, the J call TRBJ2-3, with 8 bases matching TRBD1. Germline V gene data show CDR1 as SGHDT and CDR2 as YYEEEE. The CDR3 runs 16 residues. Trimming at V came to 0 bases and at J to 0 bases, leaving 3 bases not matched to a gene. The CDR3 DNA sequence: TGTGCCAGCAGCTTGGGGACAGGGAGTAGCACAGATACGCAGTATTTT. Its translation: CASSLGTGSSTDTQYF.

The chain combines TRBV9 with TRBJ1-2; 7 bases are shared with TRBD1. In germline, CDR1 is SGDLS, CDR2 YYNGEE. The CDR3 is made up of 16 amino acids. J gave up 6 bases and V 0 bases, and 11 bases lay outside the gene matches. CDR3 DNA sequence: TGTGCCAGCAGCGTAGATGGCAGGGGGTATGTTCATGGCTACACCTTC. Translation: CASSVDGRGYVHGYTF.

This clone was recorded only once. The rearrangement joins TRBV13 to TRBJ1-5; 7 nucleotides line up with TRBD1. V lost 5 bases and J lost 0; bases outside the gene matches: 7. The CDR3 length is 16 residues. Germline CDR1 and CDR2: PRHDT and FYEKMQ (reference sequence). The CDR3 reads CASSHRTGYSNQPQHF. DNA of the CDR3: TGTGCCAGCAGCCATCGGACAGGCTATAGCAATCAGCCCCAGCATTTT. Full variable domain (rest looked up from reference TRBV13 and TRBJ1-5): AAGVIQSPRHLIKEKRETATLKCYPIPRHDTVYWYQQGPGQDPQFLISFYEKMQSDKGSIPDRFSAQQFSDYHSELNMSSLELGDSALYFCASSHRTGYSNQPQHFGDGTRLSIL.

V gene TRBV3-1 (or the pseudogene TRBV3-2) combines with J gene TRBJ2-2; no clear D. The V end lost 3 bases, the J end lost 0 bases, and 14 bases lay between the germline ends. Germline CDR1 and CDR2: LGHDT and YNNKEL (reference sequence). This CDR3 is 17 amino acids long. DNA of the CDR3: TGTGCCAGCAGCCATTCCACCTCGACTCCGAACACCGGGGAGCTGTTTTTT. Amino acids: CASSHSTSTPNTGELFF.

DNA of the CDR3: TGTGCCAGCAGCGTATCTAGCGGGAGAGAGACCCAGTACTTC. Protein: CASSVSSGRETQYF. This chain joins TRBV9 and TRBJ2-5; 10 nucleotides match TRBD2. J lost 4 bases, V lost 1 base, and 1 base had no gene match. Per germline, CDR1 SGDLS and CDR2 YYNGEE. The CDR3 contains 14 residues.